This T cell receptor (beta chain) was retrieved from a study of vaccination and CD4 T cells after COVID-19. Turning to the study itself: The cells in question were stimulated using overlapping spike peptides derived from SARS-CoV-2, HCoV-NL63, HCoV-OC43 and HCoV-229E.

In germline, CDR1 is SGHRS, CDR2 YFSETQ. The CDR3 has 15 amino acids. Trimming stripped 0 bases from V and 9 bases from J, with 16 bases between. This sample's treatment: roughly 10-day PBMC culture with coronavirus spike peptide pools or control peptides (ViraFEST assay). Those CD4+ T cells from the unexposed donor predate the COVID-19 pandemic (2011-2018). TCR sequencing followed the expansion of antigen-specific T cells with peptide pools in ViraFEST. Concerning this clonotype itself: What it binds is not known.

The Oncomine TCR Beta short-read assay sequenced DNA from cultured CD4+ T cells. Once CD4+ T cells had been cultured, genomic DNA was extracted from them. TCRdb re-analysed the PCR reads in MiXCR, keeping a single row per CDR3 protein. Of roughly 3,500 distinct CDR3 sequences in the sample, 24% were seen once. Sequencing used CD4+ T cells from blood, cultured in vitro. This sequence joins TRBV5-1 and TRBJ2-1; tentatively, D is TRBD2 (8 bases). This clonotype was sampled from a human donor in good health. CDR3 in DNA: TGCGCCAGCAGCTTGGTAGGACTAGCAGGGGGTGAGCAGTTCTTC. This gives the protein CASSLVGLAGGEQFF.